This T cell receptor (beta chain) emerged from a study of cytomegalovirus exposure and HLA in healthy donors. General study findings and limits: In an earlier analysis, about 87% or about 30%: the productive usage of most TCR beta V segments.

This clone was detected a few times. Its target is not known. Researchers ran the PCR with 60 Vbeta and 13 Jbeta primers. Profiled with immunoSEQ multiplex PCR; TCRdb holds only in-frame clones, not every one. The sample contains under 200,000 clones, about 81% of which appear only once. Germline-derived CDR1 and CDR2 are SGHKS and YYEKEE (reference sequence). CDR3 length: 18 residues. V lost 0 bases and J 3 bases, leaving 19 bases between the germline ends. This TCR derives from a woman between 18 and 30 years old in good health and CMV-seronegative. Specimen: PBMCs. This chain connects TRBV5-5 to TRBJ1-5, with a weak D call TRBD1 (6 bases). For the CDR3, the DNA is TGTGCCAGCAGCTTGGGACGCCCGGGACATCCATTCAATCAGCCCCAGCATTTT. It specifies CASSLGRPGHPFNQPQHF.